The 7 T cell receptor beta chains below come from one sample, sequenced in a study of cytomegalovirus exposure and HLA in healthy donors. The PCR used 60 Vbeta and 13 Jbeta primers. TCRdb's copy holds only in-frame clones and misses some; the assay was immunoSEQ multiplex PCR. The table lists some 93,000 clones, less than 80% of them singletons. Sequenced sample: PBMCs. These receptors were collected from a woman between 35 and 50 years old in good health and CMV-seronegative.

The V and J genes are TRBV4-2 and TRBJ2-7; a weak D match, TRBD1 (5 bases). The germline CDR1 and CDR2 sequences are LGHNA and YNFKEQ. The germline V and J ends were trimmed by 4 bases and 3 bases, with 19 bases remaining between them. The CDR3 has 16 residues. The CDR3 bases are TGTGCCAGCAGCCCCCGTCGGGCAGGGTCAATCTACGAGCAGTACTTC. Protein product: CASSPRRAGSIYEQYF.

The V gene is TRBV5-1, the J gene TRBJ1-1; 7 positions agree with TRBD1. The CDR3 is made up of 18 amino acids. Germline loops: CDR1 SGHRS, CDR2 YFSETQ. The J segment lost 1 base and the V segment lost 5 bases, leaving 17 bases of the junction unmatched. The chain's CDR3 is CASRVLTGVPGGNTEAFF. DNA of the CDR3: TGCGCCAGCAGGGTACTAACAGGGGTGCCAGGGGGGAACACTGAAGCTTTCTTT.

The V and J genes are TRBV5-4 and TRBJ2-7; perhaps TRBD1 as D (5 bases). CDR1 SGHNT and CDR2 YYREEE come from the germline V gene (reference sequence). Between the trimmed V and J ends, which lost 0 bases and 11 bases, there was a span of 12 bases. The CDR3 is 12 amino acids. CDR3 DNA: TGTGCCAGCAGCTTGGGACAGACAGACGAGTACTTC. Translated, it gives CASSLGQTDEYF.

J is TRBJ2-7 and V is TRBV7-9, with D possibly TRBD1 on 6 matching bases. Germline V gene sequence: CDR1 SEHNR, CDR2 FQNEAQ (reference sequence). V was trimmed by 6 bases and J by 5 bases, leaving 17 bases between them. The CDR3 sequence is 14 residues long. CDR3 loop: CASSFQGPFHEQYF. The CDR3, as DNA: TGTGCCAGCAGTTTCCAGGGGCCTTTCCACGAGCAGTACTTC. Full variable domain (outside the CDR3, taken from reference TRBV7-9 and TRBJ2-7): DTGVSQNPRHKITKRGQNVTFRCDPISEHNRLYWYRQTLGQGPEFLTYFQNEAQLEKSRLLSDRFSAERPKGSFSTLEIQRTEQGDSAMYLCASSFQGPFHEQYFGPGTRLTVT.

Regarding this clone: A read error may produce the germline difference seen at one junction end. The chain couples TRBV7-7 to TRBJ2-1; D is tentatively TRBD1 or TRBD2 (6 bases each). This CDR3 has 15 amino acids. CDR1 SSHAT and CDR2 FNYEAQ come from the germline V gene (reference sequence). As DNA, the CDR3 is TGTGCTAGCAGCTTAGGGGGTCGCGGGACCAATGAGCAGTTCTTC. It yields the protein CASSLGGRGTNEQFF.

This chain connects TRBV5-4 to TRBJ1-6, with TRBD1 as a possible D gene (5 bases). Deletions cut 3 bases from V and 8 bases from J, with 15 bases between. CDR3 length: 15 residues. The germline CDR1 and CDR2 sequences are SGHNT and YYREEE (reference sequence). The CDR3 loop reads CASSSIQPGYSPLHF. The DNA of the CDR3 is TGTGCCAGCAGCTCAATCCAACCAGGGTATTCACCCCTCCACTTT.

This chain uses TRBV6-1 with TRBJ2-7; D gene uncertain. The CDR3 totals 11 residues. Per the germline V gene, CDR1 is MNHNS and CDR2 is SASEGT. Deletions cut 3 bases from V and 3 bases from J, with 3 bases between. Here the CDR3 reads CASSDLYEQYF. CDR3 nucleotide sequence: TGTGCCAGCAGTGATCTCTACGAGCAGTACTTC.